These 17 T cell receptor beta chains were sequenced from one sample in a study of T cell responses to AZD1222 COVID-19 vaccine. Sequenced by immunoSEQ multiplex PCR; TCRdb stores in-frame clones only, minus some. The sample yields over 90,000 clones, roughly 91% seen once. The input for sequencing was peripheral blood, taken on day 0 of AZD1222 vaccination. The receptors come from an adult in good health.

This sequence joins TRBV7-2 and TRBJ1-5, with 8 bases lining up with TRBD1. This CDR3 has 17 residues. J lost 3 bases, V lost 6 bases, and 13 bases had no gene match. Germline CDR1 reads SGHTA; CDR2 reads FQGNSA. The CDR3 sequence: CASSLSPGQAYNQPQHF. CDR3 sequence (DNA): TGTGCCAGCAGTTTATCTCCGGGACAGGCTTACAATCAGCCCCAGCATTTT.

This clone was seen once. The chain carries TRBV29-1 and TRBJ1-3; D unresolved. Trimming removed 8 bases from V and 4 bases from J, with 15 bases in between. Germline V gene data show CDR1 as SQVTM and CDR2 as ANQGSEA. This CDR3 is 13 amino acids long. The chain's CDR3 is CSMRVSSGNTIYF. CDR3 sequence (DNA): TGCAGCATGCGGGTCTCGAGCGGAAACACCATATATTTT.

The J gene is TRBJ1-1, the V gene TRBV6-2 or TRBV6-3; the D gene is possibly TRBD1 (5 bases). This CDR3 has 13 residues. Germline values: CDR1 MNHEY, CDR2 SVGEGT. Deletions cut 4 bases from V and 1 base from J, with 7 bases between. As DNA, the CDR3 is TGTGCCAGCAGTTGGGGCAGGAACACTGAAGCTTTCTTT. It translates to CASSWGRNTEAFF.

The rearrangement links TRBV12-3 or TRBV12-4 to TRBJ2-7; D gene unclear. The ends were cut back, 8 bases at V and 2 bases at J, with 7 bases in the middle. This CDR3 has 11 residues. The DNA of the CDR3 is TGTGCCAGCGCAACAGCCTACGAGCAGTACTTC. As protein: CASATAYEQYF.

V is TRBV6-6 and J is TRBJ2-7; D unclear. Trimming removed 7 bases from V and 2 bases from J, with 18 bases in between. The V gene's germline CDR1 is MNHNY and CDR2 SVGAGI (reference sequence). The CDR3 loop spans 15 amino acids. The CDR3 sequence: CASIETATGTYEQYF. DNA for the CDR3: TGTGCCAGCATCGAGACTGCGACGGGTACCTACGAGCAGTACTTC.

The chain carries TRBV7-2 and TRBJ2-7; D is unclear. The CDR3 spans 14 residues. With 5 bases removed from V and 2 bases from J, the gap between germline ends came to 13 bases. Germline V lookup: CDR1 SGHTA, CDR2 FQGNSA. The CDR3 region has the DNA TGTGCCAGCAGCAACAACCGGGCAGCCTACGAGCAGTACTTC. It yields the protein CASSNNRAAYEQYF.

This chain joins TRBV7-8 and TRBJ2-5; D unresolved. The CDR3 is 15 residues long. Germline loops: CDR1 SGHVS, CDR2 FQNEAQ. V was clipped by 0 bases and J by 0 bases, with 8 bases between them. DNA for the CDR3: TGTGCCAGCAGCTTAGCGAGCGCGGACCAAGAGACCCAGTACTTC. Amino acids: CASSLASADQETQYF.

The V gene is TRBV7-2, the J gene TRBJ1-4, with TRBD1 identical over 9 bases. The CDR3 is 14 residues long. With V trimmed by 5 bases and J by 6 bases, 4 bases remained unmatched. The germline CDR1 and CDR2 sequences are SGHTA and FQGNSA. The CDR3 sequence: CASSHDRGDEKLFF. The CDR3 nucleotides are TGTGCCAGCAGCCATGACAGGGGGGATGAAAAACTGTTTTTT.

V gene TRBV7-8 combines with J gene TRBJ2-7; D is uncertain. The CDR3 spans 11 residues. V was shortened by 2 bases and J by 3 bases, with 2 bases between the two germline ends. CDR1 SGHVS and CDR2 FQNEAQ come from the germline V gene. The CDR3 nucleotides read TGTGCCAGCAGCTTATTCTACGAGCAGTACTTC. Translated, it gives CASSLFYEQYF.

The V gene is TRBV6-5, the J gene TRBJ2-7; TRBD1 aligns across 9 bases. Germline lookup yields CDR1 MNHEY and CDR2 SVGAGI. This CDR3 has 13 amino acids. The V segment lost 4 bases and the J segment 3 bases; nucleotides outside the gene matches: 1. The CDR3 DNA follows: TGTGCCAGCAGTTCGGGACAGGGCTACGAGCAGTACTTC. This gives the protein CASSSGQGYEQYF.

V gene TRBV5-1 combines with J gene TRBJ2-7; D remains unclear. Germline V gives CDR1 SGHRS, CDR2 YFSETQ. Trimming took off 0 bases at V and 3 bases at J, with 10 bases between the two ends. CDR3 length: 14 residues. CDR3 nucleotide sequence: TGCGCCAGCAGCTTGGAACCAGCGTACTACGAGCAGTACTTC. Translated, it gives CASSLEPAYYEQYF.

This chain's CDR3 is CASSPGLQGAGYGYTF. Written as DNA, the CDR3 is TGTGCCAGCTCACCGGGGCTACAGGGGGCAGGCTATGGCTACACCTTC. The chain links TRBV18 to TRBJ1-2; TRBD1 agrees at 9 bases. CDR1 and CDR2 from the germline V gene are KGHSH and LQKENI. CDR3 size: 16 residues. The V gene end was trimmed by 3 bases and the J gene end by 4 bases; junction bases not matched to a gene: 9.

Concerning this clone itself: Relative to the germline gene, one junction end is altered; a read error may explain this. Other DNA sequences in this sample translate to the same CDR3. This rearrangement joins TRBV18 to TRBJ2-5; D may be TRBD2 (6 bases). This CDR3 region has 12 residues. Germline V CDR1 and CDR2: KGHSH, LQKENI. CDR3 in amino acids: CASSPRGETQYF. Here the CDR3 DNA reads TGTGCCAGCTCCCCACGGGGGGAGACCCAGTACTTC.

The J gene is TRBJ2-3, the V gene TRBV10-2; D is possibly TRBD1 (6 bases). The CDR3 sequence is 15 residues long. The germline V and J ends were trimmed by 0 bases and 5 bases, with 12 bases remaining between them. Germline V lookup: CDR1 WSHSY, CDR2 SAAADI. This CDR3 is CASSESSQGVDTQYF. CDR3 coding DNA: TGCGCCAGCAGTGAGTCATCACAGGGTGTAGATACGCAGTATTTT.

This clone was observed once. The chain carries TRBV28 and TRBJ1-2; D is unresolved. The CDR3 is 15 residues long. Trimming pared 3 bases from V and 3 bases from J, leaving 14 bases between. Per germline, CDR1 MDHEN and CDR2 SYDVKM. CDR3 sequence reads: CASSFIKGFYYGYTF. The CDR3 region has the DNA TGTGCCAGCAGTTTTATTAAGGGTTTTTACTATGGCTACACCTTC.

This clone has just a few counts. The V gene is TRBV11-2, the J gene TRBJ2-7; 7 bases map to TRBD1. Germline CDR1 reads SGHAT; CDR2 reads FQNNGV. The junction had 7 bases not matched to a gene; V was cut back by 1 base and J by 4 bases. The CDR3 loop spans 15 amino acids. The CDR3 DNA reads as TGTGCCAGCAGCTTAGGGGCAGGGGGTAGGTACGAGCAGTACTTC. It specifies CASSLGAGGRYEQYF.

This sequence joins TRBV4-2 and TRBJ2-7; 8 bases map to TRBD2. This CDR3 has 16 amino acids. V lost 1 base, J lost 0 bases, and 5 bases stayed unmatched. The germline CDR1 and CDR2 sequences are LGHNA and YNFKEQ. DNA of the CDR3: TGTGCCAGCAGCCAAGTGGACGGGAGGGACTCCTACGAGCAGTACTTC. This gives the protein CASSQVDGRDSYEQYF.